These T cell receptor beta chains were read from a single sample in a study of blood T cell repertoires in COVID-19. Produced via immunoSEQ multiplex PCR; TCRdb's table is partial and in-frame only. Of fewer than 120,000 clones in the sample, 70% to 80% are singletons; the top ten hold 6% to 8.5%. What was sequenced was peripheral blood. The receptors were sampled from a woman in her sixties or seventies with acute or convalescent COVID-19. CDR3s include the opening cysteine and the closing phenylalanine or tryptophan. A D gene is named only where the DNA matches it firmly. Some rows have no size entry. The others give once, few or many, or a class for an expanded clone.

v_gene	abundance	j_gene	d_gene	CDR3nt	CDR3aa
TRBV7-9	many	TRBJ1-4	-	TGTGCCAGCAGCTCAGTACAGGGCAAAGTTGGCGAAAAACTGTTTTTT	CASSSVQGKVGEKLFF
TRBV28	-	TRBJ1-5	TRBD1	TGTGCCAGCAGTTTACGGGACAGAAATCAGCCCCAGCATTTT	CASSLRDRNQPQHF
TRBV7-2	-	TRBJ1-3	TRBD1	TGTGCCAGCAGCTTTGGGACAGGCCATGGAAACACCATATATTTT	CASSFGTGHGNTIYF
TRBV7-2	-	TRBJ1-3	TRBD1	TGTGCCAGCAGCATCACCCGGCCTGAGGGCCTTCAGGGGGCAAGCACCATATATTTT	CASSITRPEGLQGASTIYF
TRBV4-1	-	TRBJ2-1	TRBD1	TGCGCCAGCAGCCAAGGTATGGACAGGGTCGACAATGAGCAGTTCTTC	CASSQGMDRVDNEQFF
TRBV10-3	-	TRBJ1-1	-	TGTGCCATCAGTGAGTCTACCGGTGGCACTGAAGCTTTCTTT	CAISESTGGTEAFF
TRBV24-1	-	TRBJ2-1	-	TGTGCCACCCCTCTTCATGAGCAGTTCTTC	CATPLHEQFF
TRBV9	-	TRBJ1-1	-	TGTGCCAGCAGCGTAGGATTGGGGCTAGTCACTGAAGCTTTCTTT	CASSVGLGLVTEAFF
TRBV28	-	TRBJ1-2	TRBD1	TGTGCCAGCAGGGACAGGGAATACTATGGCTACACCTTC	CASRDREYYGYTF
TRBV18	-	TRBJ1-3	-	TGTGCCAGCTCACCCTTTCGGGAAAACACCATATATTTT	CASSPFRENTIYF
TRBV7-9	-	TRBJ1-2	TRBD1	TGTGCCAGCAGCTCGCGGACAGGAGCCATAGACTATGGCTACACCTTC	CASSSRTGAIDYGYTF
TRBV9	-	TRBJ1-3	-	TGTGCCAGCAGCTACGGGGACACCATATATTTT	CASSYGDTIYF
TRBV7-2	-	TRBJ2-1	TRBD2	TGTGCCAGCAGCCTCCTCCCCACTCCGGCGGCGGGGGGGGATGAGCAGTTCTTC	CASSLLPTPAAGGDEQFF
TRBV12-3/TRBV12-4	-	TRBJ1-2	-	TGTGCCAGCAGTTCTTCAGGGTTTAGCTACACCTTC	CASSSSGFSYTF
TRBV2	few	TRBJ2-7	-	TGTGCCAGCAAGGACAGTTTGGTGTTGTGGTTC	CASKDSLVLWF
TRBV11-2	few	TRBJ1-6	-	TGTGCCAGCAGCCTGCTTGGACAGAGGGATTCACCCCTCCACTTT	CASSLLGQRDSPLHF
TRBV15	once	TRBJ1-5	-	TGTGCCACCAGCAGAGGCCGGCAGGGGATCTATCAGCCCCAGCATTTT	CATSRGRQGIYQPQHF
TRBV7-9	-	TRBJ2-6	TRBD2	TGTGCCAGCAGCTTTCGTTCCGGGGGGACTGGGGCCAACGTCCTGACTTTC	CASSFRSGGTGANVLTF
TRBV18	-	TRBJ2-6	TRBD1	TGTGCCAGCTCACAGTTAGGGACAGCCTCTGGGGCCAACGTCCTGACTTTC	CASSQLGTASGANVLTF
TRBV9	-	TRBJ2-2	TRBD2	TGTGCCAGCAGCGCGGGGGGTGTCCTAACCGGGGAGCTGTTTTTT	CASSAGGVLTGELFF
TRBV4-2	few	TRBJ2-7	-	TGTGCCAGCAGCCAGGGACTTGAAAACTACGAGCAGTACTTC	CASSQGLENYEQYF
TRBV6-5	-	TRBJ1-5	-	TGTGCCATAGAACAGGGTACGGTGGGCAATCAGCCCCAGCATTTT	CAIEQGTVGNQPQHF
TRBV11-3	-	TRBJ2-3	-	TGTGCCAGCAGCTTAGACTCTTCTGGCACAGATACGCAGTATTTT	CASSLDSSGTDTQYF
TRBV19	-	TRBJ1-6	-	TGTGCCAGTAGTATTGTGAGGGATGGGTCACCCCTCCACTTT	CASSIVRDGSPLHF
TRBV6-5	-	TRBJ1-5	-	TGTGCCAGCAGCACACAGGGTGTAAGTCAGCCCCAGCATTTT	CASSTQGVSQPQHF
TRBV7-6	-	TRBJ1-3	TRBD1	TGTGCCAGCAGCTCCGGGGACAGGTCGTCTGGAAACACCATATATTTT	CASSSGDRSSGNTIYF
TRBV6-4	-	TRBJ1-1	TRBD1	TGTGCCAGCCGGGACAGACTGAACACTGAAGCTTTCTTT	CASRDRLNTEAFF
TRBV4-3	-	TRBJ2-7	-	TGCGCCAGCAGCCAAGAGATTCAGGGTTTGAACGAGCAGTACTTC	CASSQEIQGLNEQYF
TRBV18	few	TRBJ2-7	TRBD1	TGTGCCAGCTCACCACTGGGACAGGGGGCTTACGAGCAGTACTTC	CASSPLGQGAYEQYF
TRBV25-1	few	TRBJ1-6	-	TGTGCCAGCAGTGAATATCCGAATTCACCCCTCCACTTT	CASSEYPNSPLHF
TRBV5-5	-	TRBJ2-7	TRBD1	TGTGCCAGCACCAAGACCACAGGGGGCTCCCTACGCGAGCAGTACTTC	CASTKTTGGSLREQYF
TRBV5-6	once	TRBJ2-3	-	TGTGCCAGCAGCCCGCGGGGCCAGGGAACCCATACGCAGTATTTT	CASSPRGQGTHTQYF
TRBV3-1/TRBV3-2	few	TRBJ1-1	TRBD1	TGTGCCAGCAGCATACAGGGGTATGAAGCTTTCTTT	CASSIQGYEAFF
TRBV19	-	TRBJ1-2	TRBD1	TGTGCCAGTACCGAAGGACAGGCCAAACGAGCTAACTATGGCTACACCTTC	CASTEGQAKRANYGYTF
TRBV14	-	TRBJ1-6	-	TGTGCCAGCAGCCAAGAGTTGTCGAGGTCACCCCTCCACTTT	CASSQELSRSPLHF
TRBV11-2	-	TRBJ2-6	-	TGTGCCAGCACGAGGCAGCTCTCTGGGGCCAACGTCCTGACTTTC	CASTRQLSGANVLTF